The present T cell receptor beta chain was sequenced within a study of T-cell memory formation after mild COVID-19. Overall study: In these data, TCR clusters were largely donor specific.

From the 5' RACE reads, TCRdb called clonotypes with MiXCR, one entry per CDR3 protein. The sample yields roughly 610,000 distinct CDR3 sequences, approximately 15% seen once. With regard to this clonotype: The antigen is not known. The germline gene is not matched at one end of the junction; a read error may be the cause.

Whole-study results and caveats: Contracting CD4+ clones lay largely in CM and EM, with CD8+ ones residing in EMRA. From day 15 to 85, contracting clones were balanced between CD4 and CD8, whereas later expanders leaned toward CD4+.

The germline V gene encodes CDR1 SSHAT and CDR2 FNYEAQ (reference sequence). The length of the CDR3 is 15 residues. The specimen was PBMCs or a T cell subset sorted from them (not recorded which). The chain joins TRBV7-7 to TRBJ2-3, with 10 positions matching TRBD2. The TCR sequence derives from an adult woman who had mild COVID-19 (a few samples of this study predate the infection). Cell type and time point are not known. In DNA form, the CDR3 reads TGTGCTAGCAGCCCTGTGCTAGCGGGAGCAGATACTCAGTATTTT. Its translation is CASSPVLAGADTQYF.